This T cell receptor (beta chain) was captured in a study of T cell responses to AZD1222 COVID-19 vaccine. Germline V gene sequence: CDR1 KGHSH, CDR2 LQKENI. Losses at the gene ends were 0 bases for V and 4 bases for J; bases not matched to a gene: 1. This CDR3 spans 15 amino acids. Here immunoSEQ multiplex PCR was the method, and the copy in TCRdb shows in-frame clones only, minus some. The sample lists roughly 150,000 clones; roughly 93% were seen once. In regard to this clone: Its antigen remains unknown.

The study's findings and limits: Distributed over spike, vaccine-associated CD4 TCRs predominated at 160-218 and 743-854. Reports indicate that nearly half of spike-specific TCRs are directed at unmutated variant regions. Recipients of AZD1222 seropositive at baseline numbered only five or six.

This sample comprised peripheral blood, obtained 28 days after the second AZD1222 dose. The TCR sequence derives from an adult who received the AZD1222 COVID-19 vaccine. The chain couples TRBV18 to TRBJ2-1; 9 bases align to TRBD2. The CDR3 region is CASSPPLAGYNEQFF. The CDR3 region has the DNA TGTGCCAGCTCACCACCCCTAGCGGGATACAATGAGCAGTTCTTC.